Below are 22 T cell receptor beta chains sequenced from a single sample in a study of T cell repertoires in cytomegalovirus infection. Each CDR3 protein gets one entry after TCRdb re-called the reads with MiXCR. Here the sample spans about 230,000 distinct CDR3 sequences, roughly 22% being singletons. The specimen sequenced was CD8+ T cells from PBMCs. The receptors originated from a human donor in good health (CMV status not recorded). Some clones in this sample may be carry-over from other donors' samples.

DNA of the CDR3: TGTGCCAGCAGTGACGTATACGGGGAGCTGTTTTTT. Translating it yields CASSDVYGELFF. The chain is built from TRBV2 and TRBJ2-2; unclear D gene. This CDR3 spans 12 amino acids. V gave up 3 bases and J gave up 7 bases, with 6 bases separating them. Per germline, CDR1 SNHLY and CDR2 FYNNEI.

The chain joins TRBV2 to TRBJ2-1, with TRBD1 matching over 9 bases. Losses at the gene ends were 7 bases for V and 9 bases for J; bases not matched to a gene: 7. Germline-derived CDR1 and CDR2 are SNHLY and FYNNEI. CDR3 length equals 13 residues. CDR3 bases: TGTGCCAGCATGGGGACAGGGTTACTTGAGCAGTTCTTC. Amino acids: CASMGTGLLEQFF.

The J gene is TRBJ1-1, the V gene TRBV3-1; D call uncertain. CDR1 is LGHDT, CDR2 YNNKEL, per germline (reference sequence). Trimming took off 3 bases at V and 2 bases at J, with 13 bases between the two ends. The CDR3 is 15 residues long. The CDR3 nucleotides are TGTGCCAGCAGCCACCACCCGAGCCTTAACACTGAAGCTTTCTTT. It translates to CASSHHPSLNTEAFF.

This clonotype was recorded at least ten times. The chain carries TRBV7-2 and TRBJ1-3, with D unclear. Trimming shortened V by 6 bases and J by 0 bases, and 18 bases separated the two germline ends. The germline gives CDR1 SGHTA, CDR2 FQGNSA. The CDR3 runs to 17 residues. Here the CDR3 reads CASSQSPSWSSGNTIYF. The CDR3 nucleotides read TGTGCCAGCAGTCAATCGCCGAGTTGGAGCTCTGGAAACACCATATATTTT.

The table lists this clonotype with many counts. V gene TRBV12-3 or TRBV12-4 combines with J gene TRBJ2-6; D call uncertain. The CDR3 covers 15 residues. The V and J ends lost 3 bases and 1 base respectively, with 7 bases between them. DNA for the CDR3: TGTGCCAGCAGTTTCCTGGGATCTGGGGCCAACGTCCTGACTTTC. Amino acids: CASSFLGSGANVLTF.

This clonotype was counted at least ten times. The rearrangement uses TRBV7-8 and TRBJ2-7; D not certain. The germline CDR1 and CDR2 sequences are SGHVS and FQNEAQ. Trimming cost V 5 bases and J 5 bases, with 13 bases left between them. The CDR3 spans 13 residues. The CDR3 sequence: CASSLLWGDEQYF. The CDR3 DNA follows: TGTGCCAGCAGCCTTTTGTGGGGTGACGAGCAGTACTTC. The full variable domain, completed using reference TRBV7-8 and TRBJ2-7, is GAGVSQSPRYKVAKRGQDVALRCDPISGHVSLFWYQQALGQGPEFLTYFQNEAQLDKSGLPSDRFFAERPEGSVSTLKIQRTQQEDSAVYLCASSLLWGDEQYFGPGTRLTVT.

This clonotype was detected ten times or more. The rearrangement joins TRBV9 to TRBJ2-3, with D possibly being TRBD1 or TRBD2 (6 bases each). The CDR3 spans 15 residues. Germline loops: CDR1 SGDLS, CDR2 YYNGEE. V was cut by 4 bases and J by 0 bases, with 12 bases left in between. CDR3 in DNA: TGTGCCAGCAGCCCAGAAGGGGGGAGCACAGATACGCAGTATTTT. Amino acids: CASSPEGGSTDTQYF.

Note on this clonotype: One junction end disagrees with the germline gene, perhaps due to a read error. The chain recombines TRBV29-1 with TRBJ2-3; 7 nucleotides line up with TRBD2. The CDR3 runs to 14 residues. Germline assignment: CDR1 SQVTM and CDR2 ANQGSEA. This CDR3 reads CSAETGLGRDTQYF. The CDR3 DNA reads as TGCAGCGCTGAAACGGGACTCGGGAGGGATACGCAGTATTTT.

The J gene is TRBJ2-1, the V gene TRBV18; D is perhaps TRBD2 (6 bases). V was shortened by 3 bases and J by 3 bases, with 12 bases between the two germline ends. Germline CDR1 and CDR2: KGHSH and LQKENI. The CDR3 is made up of 15 amino acids. The CDR3 DNA follows: TGTGCCAGCTCACCCCTAGCGAACATCTACAATGAGCAGTTCTTC. This gives the protein CASSPLANIYNEQFF.

Details on this clonotype: A much larger clone sits a single nucleotide away, making a read error possible. The CDR3 DNA reads as TGTGCCAACAGCTTAAACGGGGGGGCCTGGACCGGGGAGCTGTTTTTT. Its translation is CANSLNGGAWTGELFF. The chain couples TRBV7-2 to TRBJ2-2, with 8 positions matching TRBD2. The CDR3 is 16 residues long. Germline CDR1 and CDR2: SGHTA and FQGNSA.

This clonotype has just a few counts. The rearrangement joins TRBV5-1 to TRBJ1-3, with no clear D. This CDR3 spans 16 amino acids. Germline V lookup: CDR1 SGHRS, CDR2 YFSETQ. The V and J ends lost 4 bases and 0 bases respectively, with 14 bases between them. The DNA of the CDR3 is TGCGCCAGCAGCGTACAGACTTCAAGCTCTGGAAACACCATATATTTT. It encodes CASSVQTSSSGNTIYF.

There are a few counts of this clonotype. This chain uses TRBV6-5 with TRBJ1-6; 7 bases agree with TRBD1. Germline V gene sequence: CDR1 MNHEY, CDR2 SVGAGI. This CDR3 has 14 amino acids. V shed 5 bases, J shed 7 bases, and the junction held 5 bases outside the gene matches. The CDR3 region is CASSRQGENSPLHF. The CDR3 DNA follows: TGTGCCAGCAGTAGACAGGGAGAGAATTCACCCCTCCACTTT.

This clonotype was counted at least ten times. The chain employs TRBV7-2 and TRBJ2-3, with 10 bases matching TRBD2. CDR3 length: 16 amino acids. CDR1 is SGHTA and CDR2 is FQGNSA in the germline V gene. V dropped 5 bases and J dropped 6; count of bases not matched to a gene: 11. CDR3 sequence: CASSHPVSGGLDTQYF. The CDR3 DNA reads as TGTGCCAGCAGCCACCCGGTTAGCGGGGGGCTGGATACGCAGTATTTT.

This clonotype was counted between two and nine times. V gene TRBV6-2 or TRBV6-3 combines with J gene TRBJ1-1; D unresolved. In germline, CDR1 is MNHEY, CDR2 SVGEGT. The CDR3 is 14 amino acids. Trimming cost V 2 bases and J 1 base, with 8 bases left between them. The CDR3 DNA is TGTGCCAGCAGTTACGCGCGAGAGAACACTGAAGCTTTCTTT. It is translated as CASSYARENTEAFF.

This clonotype turned up a few times. V usage is TRBV29-1 and J usage is TRBJ2-2, with D tentatively TRBD2 (6 bases). In germline, CDR1 is SQVTM, CDR2 ANQGSEA. Deletions cut 4 bases from V and 5 bases from J, with 8 bases between. The CDR3 covers 12 residues. The CDR3 here is CSVAGRTGELFF. In DNA form, the CDR3 reads TGCAGCGTTGCCGGGAGAACCGGGGAGCTGTTTTTT.

V is TRBV28 and J is TRBJ1-5, with 7 bases identical to TRBD1. J was trimmed by 7 bases and V by 2 bases; bases with no gene match: 5. CDR1 MDHEN and CDR2 SYDVKM come from the germline V gene. The CDR3 runs 14 residues. The CDR3 loop is CASSLPQGDQPQHF. DNA for the CDR3: TGTGCCAGCAGTTTACCGCAGGGGGACCAGCCCCAGCATTTT.

This clonotype was recorded at least ten times. The genes are TRBV12-3 or TRBV12-4 and TRBJ1-1; D remains ambiguous. The V and J ends lost 5 bases and 6 bases respectively, with 13 bases between them. CDR3 length: 13 residues. The CDR3 nucleotides read TGTGCCAGCAGTCCTACGGCAGGTTCTGAAGCTTTCTTT. Its translation is CASSPTAGSEAFF.

This rearrangement joins TRBV12-3 or TRBV12-4 to TRBJ1-5; D is ambiguous. V was shortened by 2 bases and J by 6 bases, with 5 bases between the two germline ends. The CDR3 is 12 amino acids. The CDR3, as DNA: TGTGCCAGCAGTTTAATACGTCAGCCCCAGCATTTT. Its translation: CASSLIRQPQHF.

This clonotype was counted many times. This rearrangement joins TRBV7-8 to TRBJ2-2; 14 bases align to TRBD2. Germline CDR1 reads SGHVS; CDR2 reads FQNEAQ. This CDR3 has 18 residues. V gave up 4 bases and J gave up 6 bases; unmatched junction bases: 10. The CDR3 region is CASSSLGLAGALPGELFF. CDR3 bases: TGTGCCAGCAGCTCCCTGGGACTAGCGGGGGCCCTACCCGGGGAGCTGTTTTTT.

CDR3 sequence: CASSQASGQWDTEAFF. DNA for the CDR3: TGTGCCAGCAGCCAAGCGTCGGGACAATGGGACACTGAAGCTTTCTTT. The chain couples TRBV4-2 to TRBJ1-1; D may be TRBD1 (6 bases). V shed 1 base and J shed 3 bases, with 15 bases lying between them. The CDR3 sequence is 16 residues long. CDR1 is LGHNA and CDR2 is YNFKEQ in the germline V gene.

The rearrangement joins TRBV27 to TRBJ2-1; maybe TRBD2 (5 bases). This CDR3 comprises 13 residues. The germline V and J ends were trimmed by 5 bases and 9 bases, with 14 bases remaining between them. The germline gives CDR1 MNHEY, CDR2 SMNVEV (reference sequence). The CDR3 loop reads CASSDDPAGEQFF. The CDR3 coding sequence is TGTGCCAGCAGTGACGACCCGGCGGGTGAGCAGTTCTTC.

The gene calls are TRBV12-5 and TRBJ1-1, with D uncertain. Trimming took 6 bases from V and 4 from J, leaving 6 bases between them. This CDR3 comprises 11 residues. Germline values: CDR1 LGHNT, CDR2 FRNRAP. The CDR3 DNA sequence: TGTGCTAGTGGCTGGGGCACTGAAGCTTTCTTT. Translation gives CASGWGTEAFF.